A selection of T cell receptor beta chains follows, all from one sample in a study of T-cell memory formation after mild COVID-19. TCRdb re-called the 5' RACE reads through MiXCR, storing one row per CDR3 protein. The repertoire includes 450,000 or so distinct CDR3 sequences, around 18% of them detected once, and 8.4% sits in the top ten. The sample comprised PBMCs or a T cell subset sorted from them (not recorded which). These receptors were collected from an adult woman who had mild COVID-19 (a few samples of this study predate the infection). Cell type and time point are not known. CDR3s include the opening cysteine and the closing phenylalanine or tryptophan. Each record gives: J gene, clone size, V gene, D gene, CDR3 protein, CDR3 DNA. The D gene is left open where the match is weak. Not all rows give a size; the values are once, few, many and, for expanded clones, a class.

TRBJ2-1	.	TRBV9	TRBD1	CASSVGSGTGEDEQFF	TGTGCCAGCAGCGTAGGCTCCGGGACAGGTGAAGATGAGCAGTTCTTC
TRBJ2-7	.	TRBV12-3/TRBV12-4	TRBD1	CASSRGTGQYEQYF	TGTGCCAGCAGCAGAGGGACAGGGCAGTACGAGCAGTACTTC
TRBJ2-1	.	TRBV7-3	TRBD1	CASSLTPDRADEQFF	TGTGCCAGCAGCTTAACTCCGGACAGGGCGGATGAGCAGTTCTTC
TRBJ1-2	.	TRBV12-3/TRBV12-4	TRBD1	CASSDTGTGRRYTF	TGTGCCAGCAGTGATACCGGGACAGGACGCCGGTACACCTTC
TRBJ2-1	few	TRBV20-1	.	CSARAPGPEVQFF	TGCAGTGCTAGGGCTCCGGGACCAGAGGTCCAATTCTTC
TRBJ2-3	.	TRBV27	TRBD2	CASSGGEIRLGTQYF	TGTGCCAGCAGTGGGGGGGAGATCCGCTTAGGTACGCAGTATTTT
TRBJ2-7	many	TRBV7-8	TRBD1	CASSLGTASYEQYF	TGTGCCAGCAGCTTGGGGACAGCCTCCTACGAGCAGTACTTC
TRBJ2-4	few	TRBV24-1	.	CATSDLREENIQYF	TGTGCCACCAGTGATTTAAGGGAGGAAAACATTCAGTACTTC
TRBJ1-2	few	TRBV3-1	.	CASSPPYRNYGYTF	TGTGCCAGCAGCCCTCCTTACAGAAACTATGGCTACACCTTC
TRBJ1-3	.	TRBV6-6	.	CASSYSMVNSGNTIYF	TGTGCCAGCAGTTACTCGATGGTCAACTCTGGAAACACCATATATTTT
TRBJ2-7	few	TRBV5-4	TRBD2	CASSQGDRAYLLAGGAEQYF	TGTGCCAGCAGCCAAGGGGACAGGGCCTACCTCCTAGCGGGAGGGGCCGAGCAGTACTTC
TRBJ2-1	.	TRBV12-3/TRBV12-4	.	CASRKNSGNLYNEQFF	TGTGCCAGCAGGAAGAATTCGGGAAACCTCTACAATGAGCAGTTCTTC
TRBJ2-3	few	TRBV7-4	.	CASSLLGPNTQYF	TGTGCCAGCAGCTTACTGGGCCCCAATACGCAGTATTTT
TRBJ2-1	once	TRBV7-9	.	CASSVRDKQFF	TGTGCCAGCAGCGTCCGGGACAAGCAGTTCTTC
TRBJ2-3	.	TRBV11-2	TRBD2	CASSMKLAGGTDTQYF	TGTGCCAGCAGCATGAAACTAGCGGGGGGCACAGATACGCAGTATTTT
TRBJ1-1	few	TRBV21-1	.	CASSGRDRVSTAEAFF	TGTGCCAGCAGCGGTCGGGACAGGGTTTCAACGGCTGAAGCTTTCTTT
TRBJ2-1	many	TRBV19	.	CASGQVVANNEQFF	TGTGCCAGTGGTCAAGTAGTGGCAAACAATGAGCAGTTCTTC
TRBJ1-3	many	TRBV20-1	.	CSARGNTIYF	TGCAGTGCTCGTGGAAACACCATATATTTT
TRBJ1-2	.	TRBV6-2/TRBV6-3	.	CASSYGWVQNSYGYTF	TGTGCCAGCAGTTACGGTTGGGTTCAGAACTCCTATGGCTACACCTTC
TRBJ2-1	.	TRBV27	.	CASRPLGSYNEQFF	TGTGCCAGCCGCCCCCTTGGATCCTACAATGAGCAGTTCTTC
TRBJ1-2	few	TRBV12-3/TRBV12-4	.	CASNRVSYGYTF	TGTGCCAGTAACAGGGTTAGCTATGGCTACACCTTC
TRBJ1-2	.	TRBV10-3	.	CAIGPGHPPNMNYGYTF	TGTGCCATCGGACCGGGACACCCCCCTAATATGAACTATGGCTACACCTTC
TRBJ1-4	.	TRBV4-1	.	CASSQGDSVGEKLFF	TGCGCCAGCAGCCAGGGGGACTCCGTGGGTGAAAAACTGTTTTTT
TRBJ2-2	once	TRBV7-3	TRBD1	CASSSTGSGTGELFF	TGTGCCAGCAGCTCGACAGGGAGTGGAACCGGGGAGCTGTTTTTT
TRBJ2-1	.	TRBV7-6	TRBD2	CASSLASGGAWEQFF	TGTGCCAGCAGCTTAGCTAGCGGGGGGGCCTGGGAGCAGTTCTTC
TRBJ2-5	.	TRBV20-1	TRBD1	CSASYRGSGEETQYF	TGCAGTGCTTCCTACAGGGGTTCAGGGGAAGAGACCCAGTACTTC
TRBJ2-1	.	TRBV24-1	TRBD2	CATSLRGGSNEQFF	TGTGCCACCAGTTTGCGGGGGGGATCCAATGAGCAGTTCTTC
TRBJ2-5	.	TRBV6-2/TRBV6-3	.	CASSYGTITSETQYF	TGTGCCAGCAGTTACGGGACCATCACGTCGGAGACCCAGTACTTC
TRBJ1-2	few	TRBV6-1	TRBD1	CASSERVRGMDGYTF	TGTGCCAGCAGTGAAAGAGTCAGGGGGATGGATGGCTACACCTTC
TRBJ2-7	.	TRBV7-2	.	CASSPAPDGSYEQYF	TGTGCCAGCAGCCCTGCGCCGGACGGATCCTACGAGCAGTACTTC
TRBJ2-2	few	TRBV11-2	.	CASSLDRLAGELFF	TGTGCCAGCAGCTTAGACAGGTTGGCGGGGGAGCTGTTTTTT
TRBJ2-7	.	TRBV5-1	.	CASSVRDPHEQYF	TGCGCCAGCAGCGTTCGGGACCCCCACGAGCAGTACTTC
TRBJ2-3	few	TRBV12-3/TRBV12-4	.	CASSLSRTRGTQYF	TGTGCCAGCAGTTTGTCCAGGACGCGGGGTACGCAGTATTTT
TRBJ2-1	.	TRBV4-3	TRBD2	CASSQDYSGRIQFF	TGCGCCAGCAGCCAAGATTATAGCGGGAGAATCCAGTTCTTC
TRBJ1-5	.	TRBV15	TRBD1	CATSRGQGGNQPQHF	TGTGCCACCAGCAGAGGACAGGGGGGCAATCAGCCCCAGCATTTT
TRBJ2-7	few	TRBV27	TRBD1	CASSLTGTAFYEQYF	TGTGCCAGCAGTTTAACAGGGACAGCCTTCTACGAGCAGTACTTC
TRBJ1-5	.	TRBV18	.	CASSPSGSIRGNQPQHF	TGTGCCAGCTCACCATCGGGCAGTATTAGAGGCAATCAGCCCCAGCATTTT
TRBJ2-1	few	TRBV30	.	CAWSPPLLNRDLYNEQFF	TGTGCCTGGAGTCCCCCCTTGCTCAACAGGGATCTGTACAATGAGCAGTTCTTC
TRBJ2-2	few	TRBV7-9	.	CASSLAGARELFF	TGTGCCAGCAGCTTAGCTGGGGCCCGGGAGCTGTTTTTT
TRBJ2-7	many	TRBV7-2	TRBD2	CASSLSQLTSRWIEQYF	TGTGCCAGCAGCTTATCCCAATTGACTAGCCGGTGGATCGAGCAGTACTTC
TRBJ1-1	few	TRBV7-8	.	CASSSHPGEQAEAFF	TGTGCCAGCAGCTCTCATCCAGGGGAGCAGGCTGAAGCTTTCTTT
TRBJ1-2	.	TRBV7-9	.	CASSLAPLRDYGYTF	TGTGCCAGCAGCTTAGCTCCTCTCAGGGACTATGGCTACACCTTC
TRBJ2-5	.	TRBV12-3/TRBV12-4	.	CASSGGGQIETQYF	TGTGCCAGCAGCGGGGGGGGACAGATAGAGACCCAGTACTTC
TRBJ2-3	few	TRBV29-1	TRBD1	CSARTGLTDTQYF	TGCAGCGCTCGGACAGGGCTCACAGATACGCAGTATTTT
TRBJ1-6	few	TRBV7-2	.	CASSLMNSPLHF	TGTGCCAGCAGCTTAATGAACTCACCCCTCCACTTT
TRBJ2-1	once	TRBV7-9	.	CASSAITGTVTYNEQFF	TGTGCCAGCAGCGCCATAACCGGGACTGTCACCTACAATGAGCAGTTCTTC
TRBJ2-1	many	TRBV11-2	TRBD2	CASSSVQLAGNEQFF	TGTGCCAGCAGCTCCGTCCAACTAGCGGGGAATGAGCAGTTCTTC
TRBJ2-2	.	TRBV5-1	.	CASSEAGDNTGELFF	TGCGCCAGCAGCGAGGCAGGGGATAACACCGGGGAGCTGTTTTTT
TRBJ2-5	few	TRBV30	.	CAWRPWGKETQYF	TGTGCCTGGAGGCCCTGGGGGAAAGAGACCCAGTACTTC
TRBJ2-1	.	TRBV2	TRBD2	CASRWGTTHREQFF	TGTGCCAGCAGGTGGGGGACTACCCATAGAGAGCAGTTCTTC
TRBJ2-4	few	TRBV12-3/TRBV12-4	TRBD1	CASSRDTGGNIQYF	TGTGCCAGCAGCCGCGATACAGGGGGGAACATTCAGTACTTC
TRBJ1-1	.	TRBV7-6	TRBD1	CASSRMTGQILTEAFF	TGTGCCAGCAGTCGGATGACGGGACAGATTCTAACTGAAGCTTTCTTT
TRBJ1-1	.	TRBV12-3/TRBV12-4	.	CASSGLTMNTEAFF	TGTGCCAGCAGCGGACTGACCATGAACACTGAAGCTTTCTTT
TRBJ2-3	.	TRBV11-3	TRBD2	CASSLKTSGSDQDTQYF	TGTGCCAGCAGCTTGAAGACTAGCGGGAGTGACCAAGATACGCAGTATTTT
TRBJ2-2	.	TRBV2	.	CASSDGVVELFF	TGTGCCAGCAGTGACGGAGTTGTGGAGCTGTTTTTT
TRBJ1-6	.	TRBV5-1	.	CASTESDNSPLHF	TGCGCCAGTACGGAATCCGATAATTCACCCCTCCACTTT
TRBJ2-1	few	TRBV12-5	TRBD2	CASGTGEGEQFF	TGTGCTAGTGGTACGGGGGAGGGTGAGCAGTTCTTC
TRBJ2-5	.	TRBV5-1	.	CASSPADETQYF	TGCGCCAGCAGTCCGGCAGATGAGACCCAGTACTTC